These 12 T cell receptor beta chains were sequenced from one sample in a study of shared clonotypes between healthy human individuals. Profiling relied on immunoSEQ multiplex PCR, and the TCRdb table lists in-frame clones only, not all of them. The sample yields about 340,000 clones, roughly 80% seen once. Sequenced material: memory CD4+ T cells sorted from blood. Described subset: CD45RA-negative fraction. Source of these receptors: a man aged 25 to 40 in good health.

CDR3 region: CASSPRDTEETQYF. As DNA, the CDR3 is TGCGCCAGCAGCCCCCGGGACACAGAAGAGACCCAGTACTTC. The chain carries TRBV5-1 and TRBJ2-5; TRBD1 might be the D (6 bases). CDR1 is SGHRS and CDR2 is YFSETQ in the germline V gene. V dropped 4 bases and J dropped 3 bases, with 13 bases sitting between them. CDR3 size: 14 residues.

This sequence joins TRBV7-9 and TRBJ1-4; the D gene is possibly TRBD1 (5 bases). The V and J ends lost 4 bases and 8 bases respectively, with 14 bases between them. This CDR3 comprises 14 residues. Germline CDR1 is SEHNR and CDR2 is FQNEAQ (reference sequence). CDR3 coding DNA: TGTGCCAGCAGCTCAGAGGGGTATCCCGAAAAACTGTTTTTT. Protein sequence: CASSSEGYPEKLFF.

As regards this clone: The same CDR3 is also encoded by other DNA sequences in this sample. The CDR3 DNA reads TGTGCCAGCAGCTATAACGATCCCGGGACGGGGAATGACAATCAGCCCCAGCATTTT. This codes for CASSYNDPGTGNDNQPQHF. The chain is built from TRBV2 and TRBJ1-5; the D gene is possibly TRBD1 (5 bases). V lost 6 bases to trimming and J lost 3 bases, with 27 bases between them. The CDR3 is made up of 19 amino acids. CDR1 is SNHLY and CDR2 is FYNNEI in the germline V gene. Full variable domain (outside the CDR3, taken from reference TRBV2 and TRBJ1-5): EPEVTQTPSHQVTQMGQEVILRCVPISNHLYFYWYRQILGQKVEFLVSFYNNEISEKSEIFDDQFSVERPDGSNFTLKIRSTKLEDSAMYFCASSYNDPGTGNDNQPQHFGDGTRLSIL.

The chain combines TRBV7-9 with TRBJ1-5; D possibly corresponds to TRBD1 (6 bases). The CDR3 runs 16 residues. Germline values: CDR1 SEHNR, CDR2 FQNEAQ (reference sequence). V shed 5 bases and J shed 0 bases, with 14 bases lying between them. DNA of the CDR3: TGTGCCAGCAGCCTTGATACAGGGTATAGCAATCAGCCCCAGCATTTT. Its translation: CASSLDTGYSNQPQHF. Drawing the rest from reference TRBV7-9 and TRBJ1-5, the complete variable domain is DTGVSQNPRHKITKRGQNVTFRCDPISEHNRLYWYRQTLGQGPEFLTYFQNEAQLEKSRLLSDRFSAERPKGSFSTLEIQRTEQGDSAMYLCASSLDTGYSNQPQHFGDGTRLSIL.

This clone was counted once. The chain recombines TRBV4-1 with TRBJ2-7, with 10 bases identical to TRBD1. Germline assignment: CDR1 MGHRA and CDR2 YSYEKL. Trimming at V came to 0 bases and at J to 3 bases, leaving 5 bases not matched to a gene. The CDR3 sequence is 16 residues long. CDR3 amino acids: CASSQDRGQGGYEQYF. The CDR3 nucleotides read TGCGCCAGCAGCCAAGATCGAGGACAGGGGGGCTACGAGCAGTACTTC.

This clone was detected only a few times. The chain recombines TRBV2 with TRBJ1-5, with TRBD1 identical over 10 bases. CDR3 length equals 14 residues. From germline, CDR1 is SNHLY and CDR2 FYNNEI. The ends lost 6 bases at V and 6 bases at J; junction bases unmatched: 5. This CDR3 reads CASSGTGESQPQHF. The CDR3 DNA reads TGTGCCAGCAGCGGGACAGGGGAGAGTCAGCCCCAGCATTTT.

This clone was seen a few times. The V and J genes are TRBV5-1 and TRBJ1-1, with 8 bases identical to TRBD1. The CDR3 has 16 amino acids. V dropped 4 bases and J dropped 6; count of bases not matched to a gene: 14. Germline CDR1 is SGHRS and CDR2 is YFSETQ. CDR3 protein: CASSPGGQGLLAEAFF. The CDR3 DNA follows: TGCGCCAGCAGCCCTGGCGGACAGGGTCTTTTGGCTGAAGCTTTCTTT.

The CDR3, as DNA: TGTGCCAGCAGTGGGACAGGGGATGGCTACACCTTC. This gives the protein CASSGTGDGYTF. The genes are TRBV2 and TRBJ1-2; 9 bases are a match to TRBD1. V was clipped by 4 bases and J by 6 bases; unmatched bases: 0. Germline loops: CDR1 SNHLY, CDR2 FYNNEI. The CDR3 length is 12 residues.

The V call is TRBV27, the J call TRBJ1-6; D gene uncertain. Germline V gene lookup returns CDR1 MNHEY and CDR2 SMNVEV (reference sequence). V shed 2 bases and J shed 4 bases, with 6 bases lying between them. The CDR3 contains 14 residues. The CDR3 coding sequence is TGTGCCAGCAGTTTAAGGGTGTATAATTCACCCCTCCACTTT. This translates into CASSLRVYNSPLHF.

The count of this clone is one. This chain links TRBV7-2 with TRBJ2-7; D is possibly TRBD1 or TRBD2 (5 bases each). The CDR3 consists of 15 residues. Germline V lookup: CDR1 SGHTA, CDR2 FQGNSA. V was pared by 5 bases and J by 4 bases, with 18 bases between. The CDR3 region is CASSPQGGTGYEQYF. In DNA form, the CDR3 reads TGTGCCAGCAGCCCTCAAGGTGGGACGGGTTACGAGCAGTACTTC.

The chain recombines TRBV7-2 with TRBJ1-5; a possible D gene is TRBD1 (6 bases). CDR1 SGHTA and CDR2 FQGNSA come from the germline V gene. V was clipped by 5 bases and J by 6 bases, with 14 bases between them. CDR3 length: 14 amino acids. As DNA, the CDR3 is TGTGCCAGCAGCCACCGGGGGGGCAGTCAGCCCCAGCATTTT. Translated, it gives CASSHRGGSQPQHF.

This chain joins TRBV29-1 and TRBJ1-1; 7 bases are a match to TRBD1. The V segment lost 6 bases and the J segment 3 bases; nucleotides outside the gene matches: 7. The CDR3 runs to 13 residues. The germline CDR1 and CDR2 sequences are SQVTM and ANQGSEA. The CDR3 bases are TGCAGCGTCGCGAGGGGGCCGGACACTGAAGCTTTCTTT. As protein: CSVARGPDTEAFF.